These T cell receptor beta chains were read from a single sample in a study of control samples from healthy donors and cancer patients. Clones were sequenced by immunoSEQ multiplex PCR, and TCRdb holds only the in-frame ones, with some missing. The sample consists of approximately 59,000 clones, 87% of them appearing once. Sequences were obtained from PBMCs. The receptors shown here come from a woman between 55 and 75 years old with lung cancer. The CDR3 runs from the conserved cysteine through the conserved F or W. D genes are given only for firm matches. For some rows the clone size is stated as once, few or many, or as a class when expanded; others skip it.

D gene,J gene,clone size,V gene,CDR3 DNA,CDR3 protein
TRBD1,TRBJ1-1,.,TRBV14,TGTGCCAGCAGCGCTGACAGGGGCCTTAAAATGAACACTGAAGCTTTCTTT,CASSADRGLKMNTEAFF
.,TRBJ1-2,.,TRBV2,TGTGCCAGCAGTCGGGGGGTCTATGGCTACACCTTC,CASSRGVYGYTF
.,TRBJ2-5,.,TRBV18,TGTGCCAGCTCACCCCCGGGGGGCTTCCAAGAGACCCAGTACTTC,CASSPPGGFQETQYF
.,TRBJ2-5,.,TRBV5-1,TGCGCCAGCAGCTCTAGAGGGGAGACCCAGTACTTC,CASSSRGETQYF
.,TRBJ1-1,.,TRBV7-8,TGTGCCAGCCATGGTTCGAGGGCTCAGATGAACACTGAAGCTTTCTTT,CASHGSRAQMNTEAFF
.,TRBJ1-2,.,TRBV15,TGTGCCACCAGCCCGATGACGGGGGACGGCTACACCTTC,CATSPMTGDGYTF
.,TRBJ1-1,once,TRBV3-1/TRBV3-2,TGTGCCAGCAGCCCGATGGGGGGGAACACTGAAGCTTTCTTT,CASSPMGGNTEAFF
TRBD2,TRBJ2-3,.,TRBV7-8,TGTGCCAGCAGCTTAGGAACAGCGGGGGGGTCGTCAGATACGCAGTATTTT,CASSLGTAGGSSDTQYF
.,TRBJ1-2,.,TRBV7-6,TGTGCCAGCAGCTTAGGTGGGGGCCTTCAATTATATGGCTACACCTTC,CASSLGGGLQLYGYTF
TRBD1,TRBJ1-4,.,TRBV3-1/TRBV3-2,TGTGCCAGCAGCCAAGGGACAGGGGTAACTAATGAAAAACTGTTTTTT,CASSQGTGVTNEKLFF
.,TRBJ1-5,.,TRBV11-2,TGTGCCAGCAGCTTAGCGGCGGGACACCCAAATCAGCCCCAGCATTTT,CASSLAAGHPNQPQHF
.,TRBJ1-2,.,TRBV12-3/TRBV12-4,TGTGCCAGCAGTCTCGCAGGGAACTATGGCTACACCTTC,CASSLAGNYGYTF
.,TRBJ2-5,.,TRBV5-1,TGCGCCAGCAGCTTAGGGGTACAAGAGACCCAGTACTTC,CASSLGVQETQYF
.,TRBJ1-3,.,TRBV28,TGTGCCAGCAGTTTCCCAAGCTCTGGAAACACCATATATTTT,CASSFPSSGNTIYF
TRBD1,TRBJ1-2,.,TRBV28,TGTGCCAGCAGTCCCACAGGGGGCTCCGTGTATGGCTACACCTTC,CASSPTGGSVYGYTF
.,TRBJ1-2,once,TRBV7-2,TGTGCCAGCAGCTATGGACGGGACTATGGCTACACCTTC,CASSYGRDYGYTF
.,TRBJ2-2,.,TRBV13,TGTGCCAGCAGCTTAGGGGTTCGCCATACCGGGGAGCTGTTTTTT,CASSLGVRHTGELFF
.,TRBJ2-1,.,TRBV10-1,TGCGCCAGCAGCCCCGGGGGTCCGATCGATGAGCAGTTCTTC,CASSPGGPIDEQFF
.,TRBJ2-7,once,TRBV4-2,TGTGCCAGCAGCCAAGCGGGGACCGGGGGAGCCTACGAGCAGTACTTC,CASSQAGTGGAYEQYF
TRBD1,TRBJ1-6,.,TRBV7-9,TGTGCCAGCAGTCCTGGTGGGACAGACTATAATTCACCCCTCCACTTT,CASSPGGTDYNSPLHF
.,TRBJ2-2,.,TRBV7-9,TGTGCCAGCAGCTTAGCGGGCTCCCTTCGAGGCACCGGGGAGCTGTTTTTT,CASSLAGSLRGTGELFF
TRBD1,TRBJ2-7,.,TRBV28,TGTGCCAGCAGTCTATTTGTGTCCGGGACAGGGATGAGCTCCTACGAGCAGTACTTC,CASSLFVSGTGMSSYEQYF
.,TRBJ2-2,.,TRBV11-3,TGTGCCAGCCGGCGCGGGGGCTCGAACACCGGGGAGCTGTTTTTT,CASRRGGSNTGELFF
.,TRBJ1-2,.,TRBV4-2,TGTGCCAGCAGCCAAGATTTCGCACTTCCTAACTATGGCTACACCTTC,CASSQDFALPNYGYTF
.,TRBJ2-7,few,TRBV7-8,TGTGCCAGCAGCTCGCAAGGGGGTCCCTACGAGCAGTACTTC,CASSSQGGPYEQYF
TRBD2,TRBJ2-1,.,TRBV11-2,TGTGCCAGCAGCTCAGGAGGGACTAGCCCCTACAATGAGCAGTTCTTC,CASSSGGTSPYNEQFF
TRBD1,TRBJ2-7,.,TRBV7-8,TGTGCCAGCAGCTACCGGGACAGGGACCATCTGCAGTACTTC,CASSYRDRDHLQYF
.,TRBJ1-5,.,TRBV3-1/TRBV3-2,TGTGCCAGCAGCCAAGTGTCAGGGAATCAGCCCCAGCATTTT,CASSQVSGNQPQHF
.,TRBJ2-7,once,TRBV28,TGTGCCAGCAGTCAACCTACGGGGCCGAAGAACGAGCAGTACTTC,CASSQPTGPKNEQYF
.,TRBJ1-2,.,TRBV28,TGTGCCAGCAGGCGACCTCAAACAGGGATCGATGGCTACACCTTC,CASRRPQTGIDGYTF
.,TRBJ1-4,.,TRBV6-5,TGTGCCAGCCGTACCAATGAAAAACTGTTTTTT,CASRTNEKLFF
.,TRBJ2-5,.,TRBV6-1,TGTGCCAGCAGTGAATTAGAGGGGGAGACCCAGTACTTC,CASSELEGETQYF
.,TRBJ2-2,.,TRBV12-2,TGTGCAAGTCGTCTCAGGTGGGGCGCGAAGGGAAAGGCCGGGGAGCTGTTTTTT,CASRLRWGAKGKAGELFF
TRBD1,TRBJ1-2,.,TRBV6-5,TGTGCCAGCAGTTACTCTTCACAGGGGGCTTACGGCTACACCTTC,CASSYSSQGAYGYTF
TRBD1,TRBJ1-5,.,TRBV6-6,TGTGCCAGCAGTGGGACAGTCGCTCAGCCCCAGCATTTT,CASSGTVAQPQHF
TRBD1,TRBJ1-6,.,TRBV5-6,TGTGCCAGCAGCCCGAGCCGACAGGGACTCGATTCACCCCTCCACTTT,CASSPSRQGLDSPLHF
.,TRBJ2-3,once,TRBV5-1,TGCGCCAGCTCCGCGACCAGCTTCACAGATACGCAGTATTTT,CASSATSFTDTQYF
.,TRBJ1-1,few,TRBV18,TGTGCCAGCTCCGGGATCGCTGAAGCTTTCTTT,CASSGIAEAFF
.,TRBJ2-1,.,TRBV3-1/TRBV3-2,TGTGCCAGCAGCCAAGGTTATGGTTACAATGAGCAGTTCTTC,CASSQGYGYNEQFF
.,TRBJ1-6,once,TRBV28,TGTGCCAGCAGACCCGAGAGCTCCTATAATTCACCCCTCCACTTT,CASRPESSYNSPLHF
.,TRBJ2-5,few,TRBV18,TGTGCCAGCTCACGGGAAGGCGGGGAGACCCAGTACTTC,CASSREGGETQYF
TRBD1,TRBJ1-6,.,TRBV15,TGTGCCACCAGCAGGGGGGACAGCGGTAATTCACCCCTCCACTTT,CATSRGDSGNSPLHF
.,TRBJ1-2,.,TRBV3-1/TRBV3-2,TGTGCCAGCAGCCTCGGCCCAGGGGGCTACACCTTC,CASSLGPGGYTF
.,TRBJ2-1,.,TRBV14,TGTGCCAGCAGCCAGTTAGGGCCCAATGAGCAGTTCTTC,CASSQLGPNEQFF
.,TRBJ1-1,.,TRBV7-8,TGTGCCAGCAGCTCCTCACGTGGGGGGAGAACTGAAGCTTTCTTT,CASSSSRGGRTEAFF
.,TRBJ1-5,.,TRBV19,TGTGCCAGTAAAGGGACACTCCGGGGCAATCAGCCCCAGCATTTT,CASKGTLRGNQPQHF
TRBD2,TRBJ2-7,.,TRBV30,TGTGCCTGGAGTACCCGCGGGAGTCCGGACTACGAGCAGTACTTC,CAWSTRGSPDYEQYF
.,TRBJ2-7,.,TRBV7-3,TGTGCCAGCAGCTTAAACCCCGGCTACGAGCAGTACTTC,CASSLNPGYEQYF
TRBD1,TRBJ2-5,.,TRBV2,TGTGCCAGCAGCGGTGACAGGGAGGAGACCCAGTACTTC,CASSGDREETQYF
.,TRBJ1-2,.,TRBV5-4,TGTGCCAGCAGCTTGTGGGCAGGCCCTTTAAACTATGGCTACACCTTC,CASSLWAGPLNYGYTF
TRBD1,TRBJ2-2,.,TRBV5-1,TGCGCCAGCAAGCTTGCCGGGACAGGGGTCACCGGGGAGCTGTTTTTT,CASKLAGTGVTGELFF
.,TRBJ2-7,few,TRBV4-1,TGCGCCAGCAGCCAAGGGACTCCCGGAGGCTACGAGCAGTACTTC,CASSQGTPGGYEQYF
TRBD1,TRBJ1-4,.,TRBV11-2,TGTGCCAGCAACTCAGGGGGGGAAAAACTGTTTTTT,CASNSGGEKLFF